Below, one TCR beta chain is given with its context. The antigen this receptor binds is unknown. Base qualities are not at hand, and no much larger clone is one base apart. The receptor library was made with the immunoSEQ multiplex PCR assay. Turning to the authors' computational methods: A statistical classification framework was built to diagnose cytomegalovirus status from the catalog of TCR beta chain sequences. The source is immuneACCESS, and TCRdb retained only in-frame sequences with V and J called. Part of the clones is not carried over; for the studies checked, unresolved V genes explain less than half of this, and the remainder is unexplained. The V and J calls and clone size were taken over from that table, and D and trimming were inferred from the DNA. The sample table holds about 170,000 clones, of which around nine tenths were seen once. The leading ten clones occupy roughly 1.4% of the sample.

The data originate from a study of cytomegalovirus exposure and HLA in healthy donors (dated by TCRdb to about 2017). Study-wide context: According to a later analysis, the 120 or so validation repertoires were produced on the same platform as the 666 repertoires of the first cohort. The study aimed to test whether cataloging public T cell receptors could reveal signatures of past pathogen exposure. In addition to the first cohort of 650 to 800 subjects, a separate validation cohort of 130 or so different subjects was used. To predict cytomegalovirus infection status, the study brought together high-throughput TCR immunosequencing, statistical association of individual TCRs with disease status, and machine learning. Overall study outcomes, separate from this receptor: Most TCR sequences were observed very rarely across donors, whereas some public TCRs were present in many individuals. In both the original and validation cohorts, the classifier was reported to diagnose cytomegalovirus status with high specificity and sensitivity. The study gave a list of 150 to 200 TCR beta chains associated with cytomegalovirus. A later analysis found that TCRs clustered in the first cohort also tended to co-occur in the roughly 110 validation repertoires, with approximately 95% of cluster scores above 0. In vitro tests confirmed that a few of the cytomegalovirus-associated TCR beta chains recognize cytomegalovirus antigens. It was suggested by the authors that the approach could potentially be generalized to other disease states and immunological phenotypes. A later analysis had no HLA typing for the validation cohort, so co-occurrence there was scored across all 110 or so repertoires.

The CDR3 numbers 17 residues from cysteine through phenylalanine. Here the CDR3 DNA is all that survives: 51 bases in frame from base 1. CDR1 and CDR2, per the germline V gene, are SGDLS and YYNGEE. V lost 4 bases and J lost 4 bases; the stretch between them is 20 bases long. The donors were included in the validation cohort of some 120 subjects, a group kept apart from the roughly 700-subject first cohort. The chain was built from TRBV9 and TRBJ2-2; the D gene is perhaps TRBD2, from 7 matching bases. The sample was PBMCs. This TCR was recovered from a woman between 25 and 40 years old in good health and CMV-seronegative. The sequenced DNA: TGTGCCAGCAGCCCAACTACCACAGGGAGGGTCACCGGGGAGCTGTTTTTT. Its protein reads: CASSPTTTGRVTGELFF.